The 5 T cell receptor beta chains below come from one sample, sequenced in a study of high-grade serous ovarian cancer treatment subgroups. Tumor tissue was taken before any definitive surgery or chemotherapy was given. TCRdb's copy holds only in-frame clones and misses some; the assay was immunoSEQ multiplex PCR. The sample includes about 16,000 clones, almost 75% of them seen just once. Material for sequencing was tumor tissue. All receptors come from a human donor with high-grade serous ovarian cancer.

In its sample, this clone was seen once. This chain uses TRBV7-2 with TRBJ2-2; tentatively, D is TRBD1 or TRBD2 (6 bases each). With 7 bases removed from V and 4 bases from J, the gap between germline ends came to 19 bases. Germline loops: CDR1 SGHTA, CDR2 FQGNSA. The CDR3 is 16 amino acids. CDR3 sequence (DNA): TGTGCCAGCACCCCTCAGTGGGGGGCGGGCACCGGGGAGCTGTTTTTT. Translated, it gives CASTPQWGAGTGELFF.

This sequence joins TRBV7-9 and TRBJ1-1; weak D call: TRBD1 (5 bases). Germline V lookup: CDR1 SEHNR, CDR2 FQNEAQ (reference sequence). The length of the CDR3 is 13 residues. The V end was cut by 2 bases, the J end by 5 bases, with 9 bases between. The CDR3 DNA follows: TGTGCCAGCAGCTTAATTGGGGGGACTGAAGCTTTCTTT. The encoded protein is CASSLIGGTEAFF.

V is TRBV7-9 and J is TRBJ1-6, with D perhaps TRBD1 (5 bases). From germline, CDR1 is SEHNR and CDR2 FQNEAQ (reference sequence). Trimming removed 1 base from V and 8 bases from J, with 12 bases in between. The CDR3 has 15 residues. CDR3 bases: TGTGCCAGCAGCTTAGGGGCCACGGGGGATTCACCCCTCCACTTT. It codes for CASSLGATGDSPLHF. Full variable domain (missing parts from reference TRBV7-9 and TRBJ1-6): DTGVSQNPRHKITKRGQNVTFRCDPISEHNRLYWYRQTLGQGPEFLTYFQNEAQLEKSRLLSDRFSAERPKGSFSTLEIQRTEQGDSAMYLCASSLGATGDSPLHFGNGTRLTVT.

The chain has TRBV9 and TRBJ2-2; D remains unclear. The CDR3 consists of 15 residues. V lost 3 bases and J lost 2, with 11 bases in between. Per germline, CDR1 SGDLS and CDR2 YYNGEE. For the CDR3, the DNA is TGTGCCAGCAGCGAAATGGTCGGAAACACCGGGGAGCTGTTTTTT. The encoded protein is CASSEMVGNTGELFF.

The V and J genes are TRBV6-6 and TRBJ2-3; 10 nucleotides line up with TRBD2. Germline assignment: CDR1 MNHNY and CDR2 SVGAGI (reference sequence). Trimming at V came to 2 bases and at J to 4 bases, leaving 3 bases not matched to a gene. The CDR3 is 15 amino acids. The CDR3: CASSYASGGPDTQYF. CDR3 in DNA: TGTGCCAGCAGTTACGCTAGCGGGGGACCAGATACGCAGTATTTT.